The text below deals with one T cell receptor beta chain. What it binds is unknown. Assay: immunoSEQ multiplex PCR; the TCRdb copy retains only in-frame clones and omits some. The table lists some 2,500,000 clones, over 85% of them singletons. This sample is part of a study of shared clonotypes between healthy human individuals. Study overall: There were three CD4 naive, three CD4 memory, two CD8 naive and one CD8 memory plates per donor. Findings of the study overall: With several donors compared, roughly 4.9% of naive CD4 clonotypes were shared. The generation probabilities recorded for non-shared clonotypes fell below those of clonotypes shared by all four donors. Inspection by rarefaction showed sorted-subset sequencing to be incomplete despite large depth.

CDR3 length: 12 amino acids. Germline CDR1 reads MNHNS; CDR2 reads SASEGT. Sequences were obtained from naive CD4+ T cells from PBMCs. Documented subset: CD45RA+ positively selected. The chain recombines TRBV6-1 with TRBJ2-5; perhaps TRBD1 as D (6 bases). The end of the DNA aligns better with TRBJ2-7, so the J call may be wrong. The origin of this receptor is a man aged 18 to 29 in good health. Some clones in this sample may be carry-over from other donors' samples. The CDR3: CASSLGHYEQYF. Written as DNA, the CDR3 is TGTGCCAGCTCCCTGGGACACTACGAGCAGTACTTC.